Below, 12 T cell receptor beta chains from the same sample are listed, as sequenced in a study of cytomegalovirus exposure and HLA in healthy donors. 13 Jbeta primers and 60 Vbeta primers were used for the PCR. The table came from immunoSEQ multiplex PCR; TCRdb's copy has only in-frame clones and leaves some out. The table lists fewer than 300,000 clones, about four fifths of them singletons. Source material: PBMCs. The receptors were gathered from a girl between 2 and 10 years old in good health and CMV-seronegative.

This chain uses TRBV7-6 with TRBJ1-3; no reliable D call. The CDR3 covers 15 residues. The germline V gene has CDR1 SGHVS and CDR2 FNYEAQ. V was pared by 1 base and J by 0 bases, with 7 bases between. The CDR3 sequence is CASSLGPSSGNTIYF. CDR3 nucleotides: TGTGCCAGCAGCTTAGGTCCCAGCTCTGGAAACACCATATATTTT.

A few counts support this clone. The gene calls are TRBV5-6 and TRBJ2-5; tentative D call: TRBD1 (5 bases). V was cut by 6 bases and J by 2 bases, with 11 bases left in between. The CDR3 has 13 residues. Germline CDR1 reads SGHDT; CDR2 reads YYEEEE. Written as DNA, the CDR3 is TGTGCCAGCAACTGGGGCAGTCAAGAGACCCAGTACTTC. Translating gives CASNWGSQETQYF.

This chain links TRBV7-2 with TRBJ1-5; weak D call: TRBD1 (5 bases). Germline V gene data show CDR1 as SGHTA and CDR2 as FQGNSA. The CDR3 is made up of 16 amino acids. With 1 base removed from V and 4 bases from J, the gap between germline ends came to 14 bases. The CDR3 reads CASSLETGGMNQPQHF. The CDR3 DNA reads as TGTGCCAGCAGCTTAGAGACCGGGGGGATGAATCAGCCCCAGCATTTT.

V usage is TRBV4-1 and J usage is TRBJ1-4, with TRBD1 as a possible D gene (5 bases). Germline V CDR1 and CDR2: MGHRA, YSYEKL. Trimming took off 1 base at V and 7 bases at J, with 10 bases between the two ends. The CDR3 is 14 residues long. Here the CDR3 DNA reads TGCGCCAGCAGCCAAGGTCAGGGCCTTGAAAAACTGTTTTTT. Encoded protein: CASSQGQGLEKLFF.

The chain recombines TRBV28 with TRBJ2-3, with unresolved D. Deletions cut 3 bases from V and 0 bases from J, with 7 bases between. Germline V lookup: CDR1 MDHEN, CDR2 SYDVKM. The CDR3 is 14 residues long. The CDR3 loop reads CASSFSVSTDTQYF. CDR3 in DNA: TGTGCCAGCAGTTTTTCCGTCAGCACAGATACGCAGTATTTT.

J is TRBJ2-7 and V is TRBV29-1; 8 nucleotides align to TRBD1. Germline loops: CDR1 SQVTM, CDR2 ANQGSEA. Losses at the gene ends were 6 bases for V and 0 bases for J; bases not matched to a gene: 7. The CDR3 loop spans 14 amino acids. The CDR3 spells CSVRQGYSSYEQYF. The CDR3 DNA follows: TGCAGCGTCCGACAGGGGTATAGCTCCTACGAGCAGTACTTC.

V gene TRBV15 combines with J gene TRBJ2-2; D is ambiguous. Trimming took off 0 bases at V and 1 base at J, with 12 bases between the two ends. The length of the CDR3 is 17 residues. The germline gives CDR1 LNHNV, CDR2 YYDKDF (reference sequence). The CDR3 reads CATSRDLYSLNTGELFF. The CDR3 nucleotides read TGTGCCACCAGCAGAGATTTGTACAGCTTGAACACCGGGGAGCTGTTTTTT.

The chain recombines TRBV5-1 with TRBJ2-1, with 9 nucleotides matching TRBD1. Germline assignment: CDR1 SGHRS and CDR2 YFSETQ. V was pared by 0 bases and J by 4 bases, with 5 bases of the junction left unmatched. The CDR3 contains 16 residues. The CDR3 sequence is CASSLGTGAPYNEQFF. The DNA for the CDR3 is TGCGCCAGCAGCTTGGGGACAGGGGCCCCTTACAATGAGCAGTTCTTC.

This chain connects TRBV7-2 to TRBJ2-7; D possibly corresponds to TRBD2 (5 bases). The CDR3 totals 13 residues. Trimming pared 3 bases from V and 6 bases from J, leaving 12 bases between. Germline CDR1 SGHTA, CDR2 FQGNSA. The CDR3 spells CASSFIRDPEQYF. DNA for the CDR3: TGTGCCAGCAGCTTTATACGGGATCCCGAGCAGTACTTC.

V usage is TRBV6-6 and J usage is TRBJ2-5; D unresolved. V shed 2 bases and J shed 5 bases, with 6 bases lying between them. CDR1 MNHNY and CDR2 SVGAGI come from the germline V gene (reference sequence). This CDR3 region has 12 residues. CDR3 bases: TGTGCCAGCAGTTACGGGCTGGAGACCCAGTACTTC. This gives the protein CASSYGLETQYF.

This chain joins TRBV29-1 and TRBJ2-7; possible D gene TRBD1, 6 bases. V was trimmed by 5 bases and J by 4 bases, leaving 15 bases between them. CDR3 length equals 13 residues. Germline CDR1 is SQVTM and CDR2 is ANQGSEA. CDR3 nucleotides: TGCAGCGTTTCGGGACATCCAAATTACGAGCAGTACTTC. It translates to CSVSGHPNYEQYF.

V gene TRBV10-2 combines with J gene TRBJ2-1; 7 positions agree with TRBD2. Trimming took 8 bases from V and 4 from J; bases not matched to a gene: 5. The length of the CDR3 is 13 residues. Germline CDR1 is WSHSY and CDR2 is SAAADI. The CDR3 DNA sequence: TGCGCCAGCCGTACTAGCGTGTACAATGAGCAGTTCTTC. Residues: CASRTSVYNEQFF.